This T cell receptor (beta chain) emerged from a study of identical twins. The study, taken as a whole, reports: The models systematically underestimated how much out-of-frame TCR alpha was shared in monozygotic twins. Carriage of fewer insertions was seen in abundant cord blood beta clonotypes, whereas memory repertoires showed none.

The germline V gene has CDR1 SGHRS and CDR2 YFSETQ. V shed 6 bases and J 1 base; nucleotides not matched to a gene: 5. The CDR3 totals 15 residues. Points on this clonotype: The antigen remains undetermined.

Every sampled donor was Caucasian and healthy. Template switching added a universal primer site; cDNA carried unique molecular identifiers. TCRdb reanalysed the 5' RACE reads using MiXCR and keeps one entry per CDR3 protein. The profile shows about 340,000 distinct CDR3 sequences, around an eighth of them singletons. The sample was also linked to a second study, of yellow fever vaccine responses in identical twins.

This receptor was identified in a woman in her late teens or twenties in good health. The sequencing sample was made of CD8+ T cells sorted from blood. The rearrangement links TRBV5-1 to TRBJ2-1; TRBD2 agrees at 9 bases. This chain's CDR3 is CASTISGGSYNEQFF. The CDR3 DNA reads TGCGCCAGCACCATTAGCGGGGGTTCCTACAATGAGCAGTTCTTC.